The sequence of this T cell receptor beta chain was determined in a study of T cell responses to AZD1222 COVID-19 vaccine. Study conclusions and caveats: Only a handful of AZD1222 recipients, five to seven in all, had baseline seropositivity. Close to half of spike-specific TCRs reportedly recognize unmutated variant regions. White British donors predominated, females outnumbered males, and clonal diversity was possibly underestimated.

This CDR3 contains 16 residues. Trimming pared 4 bases from V and 0 bases from J, leaving 11 bases between. Germline V gene lookup returns CDR1 SGHNT and CDR2 YYREEE (reference sequence). The protocol was immunoSEQ multiplex PCR, while the TCRdb copy is restricted to in-frame clones and leaves out a portion. The table lists more than 140,000 clones, 91% of them singletons, with around 5.4% in the top ten. About this clone itself: No antigen is known for it.

The rearrangement joins TRBV5-4 to TRBJ2-6, with D uncertain. The TCR was taken from an adult in good health. Here the sequenced sample was peripheral blood, taken on day 0 of AZD1222 vaccination. This CDR3 reads CASSKDGSSGANVLTF. The CDR3 coding sequence is TGTGCCAGCAGCAAGGACGGTAGCTCTGGGGCCAACGTCCTGACTTTC.